What follows describes a single T cell receptor beta chain. Its binding antigen is unknown. Per-base quality was not reported, and no clone a single base away is much larger than it. Every donor in the study was a healthy Caucasian. Three pairs of female monozygotic twins, all aged about 18 to 30 years, were included in the twin cohort. CD4+ and CD8+ T cell populations were isolated with positive isolation kits from Invitrogen. Taken from the germline V gene, the CDR1 and CDR2 loops are MNHNS and SASEGT. V is shortened by 5 bases, J by 0 bases, and the region joining them spans 13 bases. CDR3 length: 16 amino acids, cysteine to phenylalanine. Only CDR3 DNA remains: 48 bases, in frame from the first base. This record comes from a study of identical twins listed by TCRdb under 2016. With regard to the full study: TCR alpha and beta repertoires from monozygotic twins, unrelated adults of various ages and cord blood were deep-sequenced to test whether fetal clonotypes persist. To rule out contamination, replicate twin experiments were performed at different times with different library preparation protocols.

The protocol used for the library was 5' RACE. Sequenced on an Illumina HiSeq 2000. A universal primer binding site was added through template switching, and the final cDNA carried a unique molecular identifier so that TCR cDNA molecules could be counted accurately. Specific primers in the conserved constant-segment region were used to synthesize first-strand cDNA for TCR alpha and beta chains. To control for contamination, every cDNA library carried two barcodes: a SMART-Mk sample barcode plus Illumina barcodes. Two successive PCR steps introduced TruSeq adapter sequences along with Illumina sample barcodes. TCR alpha and beta cDNA libraries were sequenced on the Illumina HiSeq platform with custom primers. Per the original workflow: Raw reads were processed with MiGEC to extract unique molecular identifiers, and MiXCR was used to determine CDR3 positions. For each individual, recombination models were inferred using an EM algorithm with the repgenHMM and IGoR tools. Shared clonotype analysis was performed with the tcR package in R, normalizing sharing by the product of cloneset sizes. To study raw recombination without the effects of thymic and clonal selection, out-of-frame nonproductive sequences were analyzed. Using fastp trimming at Q25 and MiXCR clonotype assembly, TCRdb reanalyzed the public sequencing data and kept in-frame beta chains. Rows merge per CDR3 protein into single entries with the most common DNA and genes. TCRdb, not the original authors, processed these V and J calls. The sample includes about 300,000 distinct CDR3 sequences, with 9% to 15% observed a single time. The top ten constitute around 7.2% of the sample.

Summary of the overall study and its limitations: Because the same donors could not be followed over many years, the conclusions depended on cross-sectional statistical analysis. In monozygotic twins, out-of-frame TCR alpha sharing was systematically underestimated by recombination models, although the models agreed with sharing between unrelated individuals. Zero-insertion analyses could be partly confounded by invariant T cells such as MAIT and iNKT, although diverse VJ usage argued against such confounding for most clonotypes. The excess sharing between twins in beta out-of-frame sequences was weaker because fewer shared sequences reduced the signal-to-noise ratio. Abundant cord blood beta clonotypes carried fewer insertions; young adult naive repertoires showed a weaker similar trend, while memory repertoires showed none. Compared with coincidental sharing between unrelated individuals, out-of-frame TCR alpha sequences shared between twins showed an excess of sequences with low generation probability.

These data were also reused for a study on yellow fever vaccine responses in identical twins. The second study's paper adds: According to the authors, the vaccine-induced T cell response in identical twins seemed to be partly convergent and partly specific to each individual. Focusing on identical twins, the study followed the T cell clones that responded to the vaccine, and did so with precision.

The receptor's source is a woman aged 18-35 years in good health. The sample taken for sequencing was CD8+ T cells sorted from blood. The chain links TRBV6-1 with TRBJ2-2; TRBD2 could be the D gene, as 7 bases match. The CDR3 loop reads CASSPLRGPNTGELFF. The DNA reads as follows: TGTGCCAGCAGTCCCTTGCGGGGGCCGAACACCGGGGAGCTGTTTTTT.